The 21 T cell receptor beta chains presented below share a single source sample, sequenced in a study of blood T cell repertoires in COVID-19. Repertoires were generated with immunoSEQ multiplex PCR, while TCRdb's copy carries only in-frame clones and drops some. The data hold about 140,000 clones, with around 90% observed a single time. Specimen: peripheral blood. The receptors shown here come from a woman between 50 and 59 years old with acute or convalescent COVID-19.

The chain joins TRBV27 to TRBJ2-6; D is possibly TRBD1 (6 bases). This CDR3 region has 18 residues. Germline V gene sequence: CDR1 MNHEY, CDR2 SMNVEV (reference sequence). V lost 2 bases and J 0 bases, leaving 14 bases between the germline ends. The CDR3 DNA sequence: TGTGCCAGCAGTTTAAGGGGGACAACCTACTCTGGGGCCAACGTCCTGACTTTC. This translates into CASSLRGTTYSGANVLTF.

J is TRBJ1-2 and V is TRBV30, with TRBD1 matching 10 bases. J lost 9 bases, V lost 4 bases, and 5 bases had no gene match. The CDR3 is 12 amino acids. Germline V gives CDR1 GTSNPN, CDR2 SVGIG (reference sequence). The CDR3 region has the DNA TGTGCCTGGACCGGGACAGGGGATCGCTACACCTTC. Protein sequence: CAWTGTGDRYTF.

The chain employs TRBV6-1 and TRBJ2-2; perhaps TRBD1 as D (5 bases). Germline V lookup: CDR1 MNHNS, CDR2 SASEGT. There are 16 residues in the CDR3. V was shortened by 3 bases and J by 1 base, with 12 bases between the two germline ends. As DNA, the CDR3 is TGTGCCAGCAGTGATAATGCAGGGTGGAACACCGGGGAGCTGTTTTTT. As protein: CASSDNAGWNTGELFF.

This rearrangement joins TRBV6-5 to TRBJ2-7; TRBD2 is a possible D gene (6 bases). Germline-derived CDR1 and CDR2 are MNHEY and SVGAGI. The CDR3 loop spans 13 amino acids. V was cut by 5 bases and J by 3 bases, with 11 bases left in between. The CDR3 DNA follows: TGTGCCAGCAGTACAGGAGGGGACTACGAGCAGTACTTC. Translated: CASSTGGDYEQYF.

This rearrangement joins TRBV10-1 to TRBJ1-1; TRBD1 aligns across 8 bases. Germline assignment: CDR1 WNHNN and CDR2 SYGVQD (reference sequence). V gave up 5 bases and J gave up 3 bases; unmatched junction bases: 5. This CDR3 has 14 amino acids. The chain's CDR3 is CASSNSGGDTEAFF. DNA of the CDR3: TGCGCCAGCAGTAATTCAGGGGGCGACACTGAAGCTTTCTTT.

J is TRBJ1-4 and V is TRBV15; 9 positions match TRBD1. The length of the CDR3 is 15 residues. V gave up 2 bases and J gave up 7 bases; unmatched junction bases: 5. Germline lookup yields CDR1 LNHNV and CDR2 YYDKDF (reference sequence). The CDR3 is CATSRTTGGGEKLFF. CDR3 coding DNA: TGTGCCACCAGCAGAACGACAGGGGGTGGTGAAAAACTGTTTTTT.

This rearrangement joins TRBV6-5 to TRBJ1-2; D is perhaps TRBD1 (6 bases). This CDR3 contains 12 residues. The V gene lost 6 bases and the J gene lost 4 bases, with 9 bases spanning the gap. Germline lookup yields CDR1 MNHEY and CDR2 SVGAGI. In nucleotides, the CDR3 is TGTGCCAGCAGGCAGGGGTTCTATGGCTACACCTTC. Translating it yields CASRQGFYGYTF.

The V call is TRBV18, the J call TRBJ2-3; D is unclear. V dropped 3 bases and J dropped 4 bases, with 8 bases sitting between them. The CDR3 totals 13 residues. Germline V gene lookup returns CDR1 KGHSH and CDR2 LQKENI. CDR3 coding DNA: TGTGCCAGCTCACCTAGAATTGCAGATACGCAGTATTTT. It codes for CASSPRIADTQYF.

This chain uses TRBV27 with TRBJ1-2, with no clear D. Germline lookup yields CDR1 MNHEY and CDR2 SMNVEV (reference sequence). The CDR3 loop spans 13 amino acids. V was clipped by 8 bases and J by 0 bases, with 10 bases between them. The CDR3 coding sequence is TGTGCCAGCCGCAGGTCCCCTAACTATGGCTACACCTTC. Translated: CASRRSPNYGYTF.

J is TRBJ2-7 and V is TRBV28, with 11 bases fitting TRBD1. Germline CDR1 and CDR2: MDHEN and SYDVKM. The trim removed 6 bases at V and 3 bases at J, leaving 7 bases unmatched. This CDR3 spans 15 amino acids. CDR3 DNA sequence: TGTGCCAGCAGCCCTGGGACAGGGGGTCACTACGAGCAGTACTTC. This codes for CASSPGTGGHYEQYF.

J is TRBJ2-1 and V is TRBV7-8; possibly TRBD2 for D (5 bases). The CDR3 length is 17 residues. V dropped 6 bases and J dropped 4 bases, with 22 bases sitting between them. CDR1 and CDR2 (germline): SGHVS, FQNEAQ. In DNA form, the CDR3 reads TGTGCCAGCAGAGGGCCCCGAACCCTAAGAGGGTACAATGAGCAGTTCTTC. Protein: CASRGPRTLRGYNEQFF.

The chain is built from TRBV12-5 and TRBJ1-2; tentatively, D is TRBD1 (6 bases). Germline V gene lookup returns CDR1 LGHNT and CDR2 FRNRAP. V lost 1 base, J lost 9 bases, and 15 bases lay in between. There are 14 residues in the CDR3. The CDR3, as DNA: TGTGCTAGTGGTTTGGATCAGGGGTGGGGGAGCTACACCTTC. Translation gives CASGLDQGWGSYTF.

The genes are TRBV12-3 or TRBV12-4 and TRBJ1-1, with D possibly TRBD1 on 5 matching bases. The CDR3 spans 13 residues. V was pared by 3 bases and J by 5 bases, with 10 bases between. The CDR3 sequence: CASSLVGGTEAFF. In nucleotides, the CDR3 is TGTGCCAGCAGTTTGGTGGGGGGAACTGAAGCTTTCTTT.

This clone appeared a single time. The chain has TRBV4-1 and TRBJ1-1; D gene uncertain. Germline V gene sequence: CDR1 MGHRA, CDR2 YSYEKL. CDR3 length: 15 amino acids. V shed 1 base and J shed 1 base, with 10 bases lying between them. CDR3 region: CASSQVRTENTEAFF. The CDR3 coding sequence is TGCGCCAGCAGCCAAGTACGTACAGAGAACACTGAAGCTTTCTTT.

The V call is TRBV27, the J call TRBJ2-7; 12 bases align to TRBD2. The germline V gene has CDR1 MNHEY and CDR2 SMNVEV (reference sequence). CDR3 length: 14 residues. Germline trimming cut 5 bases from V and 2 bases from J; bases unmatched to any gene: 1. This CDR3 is CASSRTSGAYEQYF. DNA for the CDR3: TGTGCCAGCAGTAGGACTAGCGGGGCCTACGAGCAGTACTTC.

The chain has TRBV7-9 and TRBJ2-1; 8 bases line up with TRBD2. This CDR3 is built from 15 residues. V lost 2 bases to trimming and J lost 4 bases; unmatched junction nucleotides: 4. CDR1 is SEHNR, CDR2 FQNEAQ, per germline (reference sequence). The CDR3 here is CASSLPGGGYNEQFF. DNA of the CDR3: TGTGCCAGCAGCTTACCCGGGGGGGGTTACAATGAGCAGTTCTTC.

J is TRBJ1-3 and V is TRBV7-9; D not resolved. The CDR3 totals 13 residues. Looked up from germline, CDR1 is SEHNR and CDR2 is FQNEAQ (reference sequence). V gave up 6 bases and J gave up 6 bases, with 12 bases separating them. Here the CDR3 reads CASRTSTLNTIYF. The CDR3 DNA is TGTGCCAGCAGGACAAGTACCTTAAACACCATATATTTT.

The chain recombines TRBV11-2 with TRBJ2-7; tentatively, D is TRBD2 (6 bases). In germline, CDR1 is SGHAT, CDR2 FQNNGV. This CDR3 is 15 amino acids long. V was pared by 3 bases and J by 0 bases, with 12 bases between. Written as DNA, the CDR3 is TGTGCCAGCAGCTTCGCGGGATTTAGCTCCTACGAGCAGTACTTC. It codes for CASSFAGFSSYEQYF. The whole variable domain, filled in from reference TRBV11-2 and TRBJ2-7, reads EAGVAQSPRYKIIEKRQSVAFWCNPISGHATLYWYQQILGQGPKLLIQFQNNGVVDDSQLPKDRFSAERLKGVDSTLKIQPAKLEDSAVYLCASSFAGFSSYEQYFGPGTRLTVT.

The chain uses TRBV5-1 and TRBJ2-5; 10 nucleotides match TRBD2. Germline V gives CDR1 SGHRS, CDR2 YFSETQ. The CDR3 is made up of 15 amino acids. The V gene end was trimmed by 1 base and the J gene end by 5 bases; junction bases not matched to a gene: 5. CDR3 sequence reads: CASSLSGGVEETQYF. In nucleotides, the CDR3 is TGCGCCAGCAGCTTGAGCGGGGGGGTTGAGGAGACCCAGTACTTC. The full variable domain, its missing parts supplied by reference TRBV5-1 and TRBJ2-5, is KAGVTQTPRYLIKTRGQQVTLSCSPISGHRSVSWYQQTPGQGLQFLFEYFSETQRNKGNFPGRFSGRQFSNSRSEMNVSTLELGDSALYLCASSLSGGVEETQYFGPGTRLLVL.

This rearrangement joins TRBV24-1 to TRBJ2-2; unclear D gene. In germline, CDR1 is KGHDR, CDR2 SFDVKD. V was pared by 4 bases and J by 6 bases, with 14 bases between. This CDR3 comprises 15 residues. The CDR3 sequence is CATSDLDTLSGELFF. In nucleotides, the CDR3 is TGTGCCACCAGTGACCTTGACACCCTCTCCGGGGAGCTGTTTTTT.

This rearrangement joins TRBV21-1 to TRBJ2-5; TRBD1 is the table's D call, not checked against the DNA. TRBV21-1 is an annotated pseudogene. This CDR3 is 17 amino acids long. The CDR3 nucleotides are TGTGCCAGCAGCAAAGCGCACAGGGCTTTATACCAAGAGACCCAGTACTTC. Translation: CASSKAHRALYQETQYF.